This record concerns one T cell receptor beta chain sequence. Profiled with immunoSEQ multiplex PCR; TCRdb holds only in-frame clones, not every one. The sample lists just over 90,000 clones, about 88% occurring once. Trimming pared 1 base from V and 3 bases from J, leaving 10 bases between. Germline assignment: CDR1 SGHRS and CDR2 YFSETQ. This CDR3 region has 15 residues. These data originate in a study of control samples from healthy donors and cancer patients. The chain is built from TRBV5-1 and TRBJ1-4; D remains unclear. The receptor's source is a woman aged 50 to 60 in good health. Sequenced sample: blood. The CDR3 sequence is CASSLQSGPNEKLFF. Written as DNA, the CDR3 is TGCGCCAGCAGCTTGCAGTCAGGCCCTAATGAAAAACTGTTTTTT.